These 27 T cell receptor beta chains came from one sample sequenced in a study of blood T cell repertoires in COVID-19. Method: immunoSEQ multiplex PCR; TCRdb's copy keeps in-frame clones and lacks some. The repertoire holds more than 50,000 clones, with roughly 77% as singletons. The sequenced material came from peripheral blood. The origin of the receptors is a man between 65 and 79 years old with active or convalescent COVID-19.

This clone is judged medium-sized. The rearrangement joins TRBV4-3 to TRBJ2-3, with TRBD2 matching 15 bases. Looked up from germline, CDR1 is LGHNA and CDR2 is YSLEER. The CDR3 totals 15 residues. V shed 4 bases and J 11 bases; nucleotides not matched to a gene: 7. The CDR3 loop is CASSPDPGLAGGQYF. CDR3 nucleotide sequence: TGCGCCAGCAGCCCAGACCCGGGACTAGCGGGAGGGCAGTATTTT.

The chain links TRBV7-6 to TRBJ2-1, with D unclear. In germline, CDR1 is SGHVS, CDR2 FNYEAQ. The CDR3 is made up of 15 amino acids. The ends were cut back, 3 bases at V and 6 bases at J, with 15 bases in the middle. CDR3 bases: TGTGCCAGCAGCTTTTTCCAGGCTCCCGGCAATGAGCAGTTCTTC. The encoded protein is CASSFFQAPGNEQFF.

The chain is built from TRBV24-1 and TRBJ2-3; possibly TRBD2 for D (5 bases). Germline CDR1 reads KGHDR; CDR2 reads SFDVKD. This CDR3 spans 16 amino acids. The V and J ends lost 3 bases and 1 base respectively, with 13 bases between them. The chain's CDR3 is CATSDPTRRGTDTQYF. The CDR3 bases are TGTGCCACCAGTGATCCTACTAGGAGAGGCACAGATACGCAGTATTTT.

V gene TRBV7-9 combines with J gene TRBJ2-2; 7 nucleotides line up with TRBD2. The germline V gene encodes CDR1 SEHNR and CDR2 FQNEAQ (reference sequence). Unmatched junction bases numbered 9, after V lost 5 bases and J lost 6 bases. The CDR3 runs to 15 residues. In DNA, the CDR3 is TGTGCCAGCAGCGTCGTTAGGGGAGGGTCCGGGGAGCTGTTTTTT. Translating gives CASSVVRGGSGELFF.

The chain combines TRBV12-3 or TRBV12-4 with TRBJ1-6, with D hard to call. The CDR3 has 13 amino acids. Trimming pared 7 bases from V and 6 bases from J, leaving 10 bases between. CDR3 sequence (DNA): TGTGCCAGCACCCTGGAGGTTAATTCACCCCTCCACTTT. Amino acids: CASTLEVNSPLHF.

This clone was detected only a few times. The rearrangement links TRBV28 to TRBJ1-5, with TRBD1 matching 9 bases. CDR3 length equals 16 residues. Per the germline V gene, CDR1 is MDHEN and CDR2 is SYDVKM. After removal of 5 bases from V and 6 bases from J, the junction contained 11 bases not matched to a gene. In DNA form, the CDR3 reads TGTGCCAGCAGTACTAGGGACAGGGAGGTTAGTCAGCCCCAGCATTTT. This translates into CASSTRDREVSQPQHF.

Here the CDR3 reads CASSLWGLGSPLHF. CDR3 DNA sequence: TGTGCCAGCAGTTTATGGGGGCTGGGTTCACCCCTCCACTTT. The genes are TRBV28 and TRBJ1-6; TRBD1 might be the D (5 bases). Trimming took off 0 bases at V and 9 bases at J, with 9 bases between the two ends. The CDR3 totals 14 residues. Looked up from germline, CDR1 is MDHEN and CDR2 is SYDVKM.

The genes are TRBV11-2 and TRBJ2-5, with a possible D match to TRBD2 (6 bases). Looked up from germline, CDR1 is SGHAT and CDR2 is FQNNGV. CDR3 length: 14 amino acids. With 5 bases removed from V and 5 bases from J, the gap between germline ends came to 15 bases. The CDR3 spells CASSPLTSSETQYF. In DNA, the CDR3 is TGTGCCAGCAGCCCCCTGACTAGTTCTGAGACCCAGTACTTC.

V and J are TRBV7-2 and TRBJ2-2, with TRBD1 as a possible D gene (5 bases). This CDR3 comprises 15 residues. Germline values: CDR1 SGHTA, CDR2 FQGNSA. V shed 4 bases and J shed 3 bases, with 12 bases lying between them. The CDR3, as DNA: TGTGCCAGCAGCTATGACAGCAGCCACACCGGGGAGCTGTTTTTT. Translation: CASSYDSSHTGELFF.

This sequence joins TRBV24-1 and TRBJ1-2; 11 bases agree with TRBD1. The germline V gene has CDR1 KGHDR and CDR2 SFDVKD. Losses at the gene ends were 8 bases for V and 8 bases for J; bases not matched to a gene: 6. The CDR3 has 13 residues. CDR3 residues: CATTGQGARGYTF. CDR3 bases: TGTGCCACCACCGGACAGGGGGCGCGGGGCTACACCTTC.

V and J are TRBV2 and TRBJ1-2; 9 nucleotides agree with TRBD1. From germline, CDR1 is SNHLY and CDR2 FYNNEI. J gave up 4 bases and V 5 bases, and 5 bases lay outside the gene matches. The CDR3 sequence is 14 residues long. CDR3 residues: CASSIQGAFYGYTF. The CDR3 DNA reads TGTGCCAGCAGTATACAGGGGGCCTTCTATGGCTACACCTTC.

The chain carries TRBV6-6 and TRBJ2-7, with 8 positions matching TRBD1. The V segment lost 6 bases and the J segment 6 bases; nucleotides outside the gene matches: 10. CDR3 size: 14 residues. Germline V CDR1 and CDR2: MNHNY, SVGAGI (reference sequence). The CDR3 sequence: CASSRGPPFREQYF. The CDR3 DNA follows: TGTGCCAGCAGCAGGGGGCCACCATTCCGCGAGCAGTACTTC.

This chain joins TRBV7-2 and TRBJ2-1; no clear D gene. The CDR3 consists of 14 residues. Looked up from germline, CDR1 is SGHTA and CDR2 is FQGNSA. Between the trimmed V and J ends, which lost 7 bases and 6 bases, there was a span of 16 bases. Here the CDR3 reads CASNHLEFINEQFF. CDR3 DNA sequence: TGTGCCAGCAACCACCTAGAGTTCATCAATGAGCAGTTCTTC.

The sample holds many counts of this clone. The CDR3 region is CASSFLAGGETQYF. As DNA, the CDR3 is TGTGCCAGCAGCTTTTTAGCGGGGGGAGAGACCCAGTACTTC. The chain recombines TRBV5-5 with TRBJ2-5; 10 bases line up with TRBD2. In germline, CDR1 is SGHKS, CDR2 YYEKEE (reference sequence). The CDR3 length is 14 residues. The junction had 2 bases not matched to a gene; V was cut back by 2 bases and J by 4 bases.

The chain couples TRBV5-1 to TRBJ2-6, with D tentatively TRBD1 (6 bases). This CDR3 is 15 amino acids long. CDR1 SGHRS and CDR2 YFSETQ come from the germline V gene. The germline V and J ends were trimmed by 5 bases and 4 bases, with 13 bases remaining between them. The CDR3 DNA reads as TGCGCCAGCAGGGGTAACAGGGAGGGGGCCAACGTCCTGACTTTC. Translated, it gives CASRGNREGANVLTF.

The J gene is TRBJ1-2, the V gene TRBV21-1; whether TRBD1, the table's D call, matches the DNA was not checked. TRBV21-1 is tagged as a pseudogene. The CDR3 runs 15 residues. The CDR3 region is CASSTAGTEADGYTF. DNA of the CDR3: TGTGCCAGCAGCACCGCCGGGACAGAAGCTGATGGCTACACCTTC.

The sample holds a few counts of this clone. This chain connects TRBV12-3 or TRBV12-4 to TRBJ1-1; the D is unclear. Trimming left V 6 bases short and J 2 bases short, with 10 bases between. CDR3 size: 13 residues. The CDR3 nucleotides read TGTGCCAGCAGCTCAGGTCCTAACACTGAAGCTTTCTTT. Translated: CASSSGPNTEAFF.

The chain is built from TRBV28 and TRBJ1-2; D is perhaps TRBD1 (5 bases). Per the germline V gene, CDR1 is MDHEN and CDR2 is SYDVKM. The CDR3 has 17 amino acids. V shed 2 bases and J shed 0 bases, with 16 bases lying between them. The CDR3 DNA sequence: TGTGCCAGCAGTTTACAGTCGGGCGGAGGGGCTAACTATGGCTACACCTTC. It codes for CASSLQSGGGANYGYTF.

The CDR3 is CASSPRTGPEQYF. The DNA for the CDR3 is TGTGCCAGCAGCCCAAGGACAGGTCCCGAGCAGTACTTC. The V and J genes are TRBV7-9 and TRBJ2-7, with 7 bases aligning to TRBD1. The CDR3 extends over 13 amino acids. Trimming at V came to 5 bases and at J to 6 bases, leaving 7 bases not matched to a gene. Germline V gives CDR1 SEHNR, CDR2 FQNEAQ (reference sequence).

For the CDR3, the DNA is TGTGCCAGCCGACAGGGGTTGGACTATGGCTACACCTTC. Translating it yields CASRQGLDYGYTF. V and J are TRBV19 and TRBJ1-2; 8 positions match TRBD1. Germline V gives CDR1 LNHDA, CDR2 SQIVND (reference sequence). The CDR3 has 13 residues. V dropped 9 bases and J dropped 3; count of bases not matched to a gene: 6.

The chain's CDR3 is CASSLDPGDTEAFF. The CDR3 bases are TGTGCCAGCAGCTTGGATCCAGGGGACACTGAAGCTTTCTTT. The chain recombines TRBV5-5 with TRBJ1-1; TRBD1 might be the D (6 bases). Trimming removed 0 bases at V and 3 bases at J, with 9 bases between. The CDR3 spans 14 residues. Germline lookup yields CDR1 SGHKS and CDR2 YYEKEE (reference sequence).

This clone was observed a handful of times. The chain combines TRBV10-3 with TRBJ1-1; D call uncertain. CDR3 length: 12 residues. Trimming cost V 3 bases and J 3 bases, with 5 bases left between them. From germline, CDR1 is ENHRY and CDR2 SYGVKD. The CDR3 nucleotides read TGTGCCATCAGTGACGGTGACACTGAAGCTTTCTTT. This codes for CAISDGDTEAFF.

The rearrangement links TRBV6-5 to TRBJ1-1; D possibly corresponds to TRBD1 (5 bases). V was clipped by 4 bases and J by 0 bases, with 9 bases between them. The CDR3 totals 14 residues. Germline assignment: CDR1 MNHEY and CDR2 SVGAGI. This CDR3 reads CASSLTVMNTEAFF. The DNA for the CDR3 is TGTGCCAGCAGTTTGACAGTAATGAACACTGAAGCTTTCTTT.

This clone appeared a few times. The CDR3 sequence is CASSQVGKDTDTQYF. CDR3 bases: TGTGCCAGCAGCCAAGTTGGCAAAGACACAGATACGCAGTATTTT. The chain uses TRBV4-2 and TRBJ2-3; D uncertain. The V gene lost 1 base and the J gene lost 2 bases, with 10 bases spanning the gap. CDR3 length: 15 residues. Per germline, CDR1 LGHNA and CDR2 YNFKEQ.

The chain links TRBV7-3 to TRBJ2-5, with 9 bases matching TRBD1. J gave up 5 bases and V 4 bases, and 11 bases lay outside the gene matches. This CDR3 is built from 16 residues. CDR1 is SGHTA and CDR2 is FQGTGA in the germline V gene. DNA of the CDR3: TGTGCCAGCAGCTCGACCCCACAGGGGGCAATGGAGACCCAGTACTTC. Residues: CASSSTPQGAMETQYF.

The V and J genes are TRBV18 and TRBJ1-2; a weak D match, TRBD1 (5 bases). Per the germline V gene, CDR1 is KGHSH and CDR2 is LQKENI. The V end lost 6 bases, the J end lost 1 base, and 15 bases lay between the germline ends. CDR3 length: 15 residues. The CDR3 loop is CASSQTDPRNYGYTF. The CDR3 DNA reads TGTGCCAGCTCCCAGACAGACCCTCGTAACTATGGCTACACCTTC.

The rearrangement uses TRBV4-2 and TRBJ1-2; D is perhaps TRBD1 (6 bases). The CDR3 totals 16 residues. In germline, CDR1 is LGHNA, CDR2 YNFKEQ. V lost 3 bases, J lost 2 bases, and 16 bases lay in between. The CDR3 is CASSQGAEGENYGYTF. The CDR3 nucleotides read TGTGCCAGCAGCCAGGGGGCTGAAGGAGAGAACTATGGCTACACCTTC.